Sequencing of this T cell receptor (beta chain) was carried out in a study of OX40 agonist ivuxolimab in advanced cancers. Overall study: About 40% of patients had received prior checkpoint inhibitor therapy. Findings of the study overall: Among the nonresponders, some also had low normalized T-cell clonal expansion. More expanded clones were found, on average, in CD8+ than in CD4+ T cells.

Trimming stripped 2 bases from V and 8 bases from J, with 11 bases between. The CDR3 is 13 amino acids. Per the germline V gene, CDR1 is SGDLS and CDR2 is YYNGEE. About this clone itself: Its antigen is not known.

The protocol was immunoSEQ multiplex PCR, while the TCRdb copy is restricted to in-frame clones and leaves out a portion. The repertoire holds under 80,000 clones, roughly nine tenths seen once, with around 2% in the top ten. This chain connects TRBV9 to TRBJ1-5; D not certain. Specimen: CD4+ or CD8+ T cells sorted from blood, collected in a trial of the OX40 agonist ivuxolimab. The clonotype originates from an adult with an advanced solid tumor such as melanoma, head and neck, liver or kidney cancer. In nucleotides, the CDR3 is TGTGCCAGCAGCGTCGGCGCTTCAGAGCCCCAGCATTTT. Translated, it gives CASSVGASEPQHF.